This section outlines one T cell receptor (beta chain) sequence together with its context. This clonotype was counted ten times or more. Its binding antigen is unknown. No much larger clonotype is one base removed from it; base qualities were not supplied. The CDR3 goes from the cysteine to the phenylalanine over 21 residues. Only the CDR3 portion is preserved as DNA: 63 bases, with reading frame beginning at the first base. V gives up 1 base and J gives up 0 bases, and the segment between their germline ends measures 25 bases. This sample was included in a study of regulatory T cells in long-lasting Graves disease listed by TCRdb under 2021. With respect to the entire study: In the newly diagnosed Graves' disease group, patients had been taking antithyroid drugs for less than 3 months. Peripheral blood TCR sequencing and RNA sequencing compared persistent Graves' disease patients with newly diagnosed Graves' disease patients. The study was registered as a clinical trial and conducted in China. A total of around 35 samples underwent TCR sequencing: about 13 from persistent and about 20 from newly diagnosed Graves' disease patients.

What this sample's time point label stands for: newly diagnosed GD, antithyroid drugs for less than 3 months. For both TCR sequencing and RNA sequencing, RNA was extracted from PBMCs in TRIzol. The diagnosis of Graves' disease was made according to American Thyroid Association guidelines. Recruitment of patients was carried out at an endocrinology department in Xi'an, China. From each patient, nine milliliters of peripheral blood was collected into an EDTA anticoagulant tube. Ficoll Paque Plus density gradient separation was used to isolate PBMCs, and no further T cell sorting was done. RNA quality was checked with an Agilent 2100 Bioanalyzer and agarose gel, and concentration with a NanoDrop 2000. Overall study results and their limits: More public clonotypes were shared among persistent patients (fewer than 3,000) than among newly diagnosed patients (roughly 1,000). Peripheral blood alone was examined, since thyroid tissue, which constituted the primary lesion, could not be accessed. The authors noted that the small sample size was a limitation that may lower accuracy. Compared with newly diagnosed patients, patients with persistent Graves' disease had lower TCR Shannon entropy and fewer highly expanded clones, which suggests clonal expansion. TRBV28, TRBJ1-2 and TRBJ2-5 were preferentially used in persistent disease, while TRBV20-1 and TRBJ2-1 were favored in newly diagnosed disease. Sequencing and analysis were limited to the TCR beta chain.

The method was multiplex PCR. The sequencer listed for this sample is Illumina HiSeq 4000. TCR beta libraries were built with iRepertoire HTBI primers and Arm-PCR amplification of CDR3 regions. PCR products were gel purified before sequencing. Concerning the study's data processing: Across samples, 62 TRBV and roughly 15 TRBJ segments were identified and used for gene usage analysis of CDR3 amino acid clonotypes. COPE and FqMerger were used to merge filtered high-quality paired reads into contigs. BLAST was used to align contigs to IMGT TRBV, TRBD and TRBJ reference genes, with CDR3 defined following IMGT. Any clonotype with a frequency above 0.1% was classified as a highly expanded clone. Repertoire diversity was measured by Shannon entropy, and V-J evenness by the Gini coefficient. Clonotypes shared by more than one individual were considered public. Using fastp trimming at Q25 and MiXCR clonotype assembly, TCRdb reanalyzed the public sequencing data and kept in-frame beta chains. All rows with the same CDR3 protein become a single entry with the most common DNA and genes. The V and J calls and clone size are TCRdb's, not the authors'. This sample has 350,000 to 450,000 distinct CDR3 sequences in its table, and 15% of those were observed once. The top ten hold around 17% of the sample.

Another study also made use of these data, one on T cells in Graves' hyperthyroidism and ophthalmopathy. In that second paper, the authors write: Stable Graves' hyperthyroidism was defined as no progression to ophthalmopathy during 18 months of follow-up. The hyperthyroidism patients were between 18 and 65 years old and newly diagnosed, with a disease duration of less than 2 months. Any patient with an uncontrolled infection, another autoimmune disease, pregnancy or lactation was excluded. Diagnoses were established on the basis of clinical symptoms, serum thyroxine and TRAb, thyroid ultrasound, and orbital computed tomography. For the first round of RT-PCR on the TCR CDR3, the HTBI primer set was used together with the Qiagen OneStep RT-PCR kit. Most expanded thyroid clonotypes (frequency above 0.001) were also detected in blood, a finding suggesting that blood repertoires may reflect thyroid immune responses. Ophthalmopathy was separated from stable hyperthyroidism by a 13 V-J signature model, with just over 85% sensitivity and roughly 84% specificity obtained in cross-validation and 80%/75% obtained in testing. During validation, the model predicted progression to ophthalmopathy a median of around six months ahead of onset, with almost 71% sensitivity and roughly 75% specificity. To identify distinguishing TCR V-J signatures, a discovery cohort of roughly 100 patients was used, comprising 40 to 45 with Graves' ophthalmopathy and 57 with stable Graves' hyperthyroidism. Prospective prediction of ophthalmopathy was tested in an independent validation cohort consisting of some 19 hyperthyroidism patients and 17 patients who later progressed to ophthalmopathy. For training and testing, the 100 or so patients in the discovery cohort were randomly divided in a 7:3 ratio. The study also compared thyroid tissue and blood T-cell repertoires from over 5 Graves' hyperthyroidism patients. Once sampling was done, hyperthyroidism patients were given methimazole at a starting dose of 30 mg daily, whereas ophthalmopathy patients were given high-dose intravenous methylprednisolone. Libraries were constructed in a second round of multiplex PCR, after which size selection and purification were carried out. Sequencing of the libraries was done on an Illumina HiSeq2000 using paired-end 100 bp reads. SOAPnuke was used to process the raw data, removing reads that contained adapters or uncalled bases, had a mean Phred below 15, or lacked an exact match to the constant primer or identifier. High-quality paired reads were merged with COPE v1.2.5, and unique nucleotide sequences were defined as clonotypes. MiTCR v1.1 was used to align the clonotypes against IMGT TRBV, TRBD and TRBJ reference segments. Analysis was restricted to V-J combinations with a frequency above 0.0001, which covered roughly 99% of repertoires. A TCS score was defined as the ratio of F50 (clonal expansion) to E x V (chaos), with BLOSUM62-based TCRdist applied between CDR3 peptides within each V-J. Welch's t-statistics and random forest reduced several hundred V-J features to 13, which were used in a naive Bayes classifier (R e1071). No statistical method was used to set the sample size in advance, and investigators knew the group allocation. TCR Vbeta CDR3 sequencing of 140 or so peripheral blood samples (roughly 41 ophthalmopathy, some 75 hyperthyroidism and 17 progressor patients) is reported in the paper.

The chain was built from TRBV12-3 or TRBV12-4 and TRBJ2-4; the D gene cannot be resolved reliably. The sequence derives from a woman in her 30s with Graves disease. Donor details come from another sample of the same person, matched by shared clones. The material was peripheral blood mononuclear cells (PBMCs), obtained at new diagnosis, from a patient treated with antithyroid drugs. The CDR3 region has the sequence CASSLGWVGYAALGAKNIQYF. The DNA reads TGTGCCAGCAGTTTAGGGTGGGTGGGGTATGCGGCTTTGGGAGCCAAAAACATTCAGTACTTC.